The 28 T cell receptor beta chains listed next were all sequenced from one sample in a study of T-cell memory formation after mild COVID-19. TCRdb reprocessed the 5' RACE reads with MiXCR, giving one entry per CDR3 protein. The repertoire includes about 620,000 distinct CDR3 sequences, roughly 18% of them detected once, and about 11% sits in the top ten. Sequencing was done on a sample of PBMCs or a T cell subset sorted from them (not recorded which). These receptors all stem from an adult woman who had mild COVID-19 (a few samples of this study predate the infection). Cell type and time point are not known.

The V gene is TRBV6-5, the J gene TRBJ1-6; the D is unclear. The CDR3 is 16 residues long. V lost 1 base and J lost 0, with 7 bases in between. Germline V CDR1 and CDR2: MNHEY, SVGAGI. DNA of the CDR3: TGTGCCAGCAGTTACTTGGGGATCTCCTATAATTCACCCCTCCACTTT. It encodes CASSYLGISYNSPLHF.

The chain recombines TRBV4-2 with TRBJ2-7; TRBD2 aligns across 9 bases. The V gene's germline CDR1 is LGHNA and CDR2 YNFKEQ. The CDR3 spans 16 residues. Unmatched junction bases numbered 7, after V lost 4 bases and J lost 0 bases. CDR3 protein: CASSPGTSTSSYEQYF. The CDR3 DNA is TGTGCCAGCAGCCCGGGGACTAGCACCAGCTCCTACGAGCAGTACTTC.

The J gene is TRBJ1-2, the V gene TRBV12-3 or TRBV12-4; D remains ambiguous. This CDR3 has 18 amino acids. V dropped 5 bases and J dropped 8 bases, with 30 bases sitting between them. In DNA, the CDR3 is TGTGCCAGCAGTCACGCCAACCTCCGAACTGCAGTAAAGACGGGCTACACCTTC. Amino acid sequence: CASSHANLRTAVKTGYTF.

The chain employs TRBV7-9 and TRBJ1-6; D is perhaps TRBD1 (6 bases). This CDR3 contains 14 residues. In germline, CDR1 is SEHNR, CDR2 FQNEAQ (reference sequence). The germline V and J ends were trimmed by 4 bases and 6 bases, with 10 bases remaining between them. In DNA form, the CDR3 reads TGTGCCAGCAGCTATCAGGGGCCTAATTCACCCCTCCACTTT. Protein product: CASSYQGPNSPLHF.

CDR3 in amino acids: CASSLPGAGYGYTF. DNA of the CDR3: TGTGCCAGCAGCTTGCCTGGGGCGGGCTATGGCTACACCTTC. The chain combines TRBV7-2 with TRBJ1-2; D is possibly TRBD1 (5 bases). With 3 bases removed from V and 4 bases from J, the gap between germline ends came to 12 bases. The CDR3 runs 14 residues. CDR1 SGHTA and CDR2 FQGNSA come from the germline V gene.

The chain employs TRBV4-2 and TRBJ2-5, with TRBD2 matching over 7 bases. Germline V gene sequence: CDR1 LGHNA, CDR2 YNFKEQ. This CDR3 spans 14 amino acids. J lost 1 base, V lost 6 bases, and 5 bases had no gene match. DNA for the CDR3: TGTGCCAGCAGACCTTCTAGCGGCCAAGAGACCCAGTACTTC. Amino acid sequence: CASRPSSGQETQYF.

The V call is TRBV7-2, the J call TRBJ2-3; D is undetermined. Germline V gives CDR1 SGHTA, CDR2 FQGNSA. V lost 5 bases and J 4 bases, leaving 19 bases between the germline ends. The CDR3 extends over 16 amino acids. The CDR3 is CASSPQGPVRSDTQYF. The CDR3 DNA sequence: TGTGCCAGCAGCCCACAAGGACCAGTTAGGTCAGATACGCAGTATTTT.

The chain links TRBV6-6 to TRBJ2-3; D unresolved. CDR1 and CDR2 (germline): MNHNY, SVGAGI (reference sequence). The CDR3 is 13 residues long. V shed 4 bases and J shed 2 bases, with 7 bases lying between them. The CDR3 region is CASSSSPTDTQYF. CDR3 DNA sequence: TGTGCCAGCAGTTCCTCCCCCACAGATACGCAGTATTTT.

This clonotype was seen a few times. The rearrangement uses TRBV25-1 and TRBJ2-3, with 7 bases fitting TRBD1. V lost 8 bases and J lost 3; bases outside the gene matches: 5. Per the germline V gene, CDR1 is MGHDK and CDR2 is SYGVNS. The CDR3 is 13 amino acids. In DNA form, the CDR3 reads TGTGCCAGCCGGCAGGGGGTTACAGATACGCAGTATTTT. Encoded protein: CASRQGVTDTQYF.

This sequence joins TRBV5-8 and TRBJ1-1; the match to TRBD1 covers 8 bases. Losses at the gene ends were 3 bases for V and 1 base for J; bases not matched to a gene: 11. In germline, CDR1 is SGHTS, CDR2 YDEGEE. The CDR3 has 17 amino acids. Written as DNA, the CDR3 is TGTGCCAGCAGCTCCGGACAGGGCCAGCGTTGGAACACTGAAGCTTTCTTT. It translates to CASSSGQGQRWNTEAFF.

The chain joins TRBV6-2 or TRBV6-3 to TRBJ2-7; D is perhaps TRBD2 (6 bases). The CDR3 has 15 amino acids. V lost 6 bases, J lost 1 base, and 16 bases lay in between. Per the germline V gene, CDR1 is MNHEY and CDR2 is SVGEGT. The CDR3 nucleotides are TGTGCCAGCAGCCCCGCCGGTAGCGGATCCTACGAGCAGTACTTC. The encoded protein is CASSPAGSGSYEQYF.

This clonotype was seen ten or more times. CDR3 DNA sequence: TGTGCCAGCTCACCAGCAACGGGGGAACACGAGCAGTACTTC. It codes for CASSPATGEHEQYF. The rearrangement uses TRBV18 and TRBJ2-7; TRBD2 is a possible D gene (6 bases). V lost 2 bases to trimming and J lost 5 bases, with 13 bases between them. The length of the CDR3 is 14 residues. CDR1 KGHSH and CDR2 LQKENI come from the germline V gene.

This clonotype turned up a few times. The genes are TRBV5-1 and TRBJ2-3, with 14 nucleotides matching TRBD2. Germline lookup yields CDR1 SGHRS and CDR2 YFSETQ. The CDR3 is 16 residues long. The J segment lost 6 bases and the V segment lost 4 bases, leaving 7 bases of the junction unmatched. Written as DNA, the CDR3 is TGCGCCAGCAGCCGGGGACTAGCGGGAGAGGTGGATACGCAGTATTTT. Translating gives CASSRGLAGEVDTQYF.

The V call is TRBV7-3, the J call TRBJ2-5; no firm D call. Germline V gives CDR1 SGHTA, CDR2 FQGTGA. V gave up 3 bases and J gave up 5 bases, with 10 bases separating them. This CDR3 is 13 amino acids long. CDR3 protein: CASSLRQRETQYF. The CDR3 DNA follows: TGTGCCAGCAGCTTGCGGCAACGGGAGACCCAGTACTTC.

V usage is TRBV20-1 and J usage is TRBJ2-7; TRBD1 is a possible D gene (6 bases). V was trimmed by 3 bases and J by 0 bases, leaving 9 bases between them. Germline-derived CDR1 and CDR2 are DFQATT and SNEGSKA (reference sequence). The CDR3 totals 13 residues. The CDR3 region has the DNA TGCAGTGCTAGGACAGGTCCCTCCTACGAGCAGTACTTC. The encoded protein is CSARTGPSYEQYF.

V is TRBV20-1 and J is TRBJ2-3; tentative D call: TRBD1 (6 bases). The CDR3 is 16 amino acids. Trimming took 5 bases from V and 6 from J, leaving 24 bases between them. The germline gives CDR1 DFQATT, CDR2 SNEGSKA (reference sequence). The CDR3 loop is CSARDQGKRARDTQYF. As DNA, the CDR3 is TGCAGTGCTCGTGATCAGGGGAAACGCGCCAGGGATACGCAGTATTTT.

This clonotype was observed a few times. The genes are TRBV5-1 and TRBJ2-7; TRBD2 matches at 11 bases. CDR3 length: 16 residues. V shed 0 bases, J shed 3 bases, and the junction held 5 bases outside the gene matches. Germline V gene lookup returns CDR1 SGHRS and CDR2 YFSETQ. CDR3 DNA: TGCGCCAGCAGCTTGGCCCAACTAGCGGGGGACTACGAGCAGTACTTC. This translates into CASSLAQLAGDYEQYF. Based on the CDR3 plus reference TRBV5-1 and TRBJ2-7, the full variable domain is KAGVTQTPRYLIKTRGQQVTLSCSPISGHRSVSWYQQTPGQGLQFLFEYFSETQRNKGNFPGRFSGRQFSNSRSEMNVSTLELGDSALYLCASSLAQLAGDYEQYFGPGTRLTVT.

At least ten counts were recorded for this clonotype. The V and J genes are TRBV24-1 and TRBJ2-3, with 8 bases aligning to TRBD2. Germline CDR1 KGHDR, CDR2 SFDVKD. Trimming cost V 1 base and J 12 bases; bases outside gene matches: 11. This CDR3 spans 15 amino acids. CDR3 region: CATSDFPESGGLQYF. CDR3 DNA: TGTGCCACCAGTGATTTCCCCGAAAGCGGGGGTCTCCAGTATTTT.

The chain is built from TRBV10-3 and TRBJ2-2; no clear D gene. With 3 bases removed from V and 3 bases from J, the gap between germline ends came to 2 bases. The length of the CDR3 is 12 residues. Germline V lookup: CDR1 ENHRY, CDR2 SYGVKD. CDR3 region: CAISDDTGELFF. CDR3 sequence (DNA): TGTGCCATCAGTGACGACACCGGGGAGCTGTTTTTT.

Many counts were recorded for this clonotype. The chain recombines TRBV15 with TRBJ2-7, with 8 nucleotides matching TRBD2. This CDR3 has 14 amino acids. Germline assignment: CDR1 LNHNV and CDR2 YYDKDF (reference sequence). V was clipped by 1 base and J by 1 base; unmatched bases: 0. CDR3 sequence (DNA): TGTGCCACCAGCAGAGGACTAGCGTCCTACGAGCAGTACTTC. Translated, it gives CATSRGLASYEQYF.

There are a few counts of this clonotype. The chain carries TRBV15 and TRBJ2-7, with D possibly matching TRBD2 (6 bases). This CDR3 region has 15 residues. Trimming removed 2 bases from V and 2 bases from J, with 13 bases in between. Germline V CDR1 and CDR2: LNHNV, YYDKDF (reference sequence). The CDR3 DNA sequence: TGTGCCACCAGCAGATCCCGGGGGAGAGCCTACGAGCAGTACTTC. This codes for CATSRSRGRAYEQYF. The full variable domain, completed using reference TRBV15 and TRBJ2-7, is DAMVIQNPRYQVTQFGKPVTLSCSQTLNHNVMYWYQQKSSQAPKLLFHYYDKDFNNEADTPDNFQSRRPNTSFCFLDIRSPGLGDTAMYLCATSRSRGRAYEQYFGPGTRLTVT.

This clonotype was detected only a few times. This rearrangement joins TRBV4-3 to TRBJ1-2; D possibly corresponds to TRBD1 (5 bases). Between the trimmed V and J ends, which lost 3 bases and 2 bases, there was a span of 10 bases. Germline V CDR1 and CDR2: LGHNA, YSLEER. This CDR3 comprises 14 residues. The CDR3 protein is CASSHAGSNYGYTF. CDR3 bases: TGCGCCAGCAGCCATGCAGGGTCCAACTATGGCTACACCTTC.

This clonotype has at least ten counts. The chain couples TRBV9 to TRBJ1-1, with a possible D match to TRBD1 (6 bases). Trimming left V 3 bases short and J 0 bases short, with 9 bases between. This CDR3 region has 14 residues. Germline-derived CDR1 and CDR2 are SGDLS and YYNGEE. CDR3 DNA: TGTGCCAGCAGCGCAGGACAGTTGAACACTGAAGCTTTCTTT. Translation: CASSAGQLNTEAFF.

V and J are TRBV5-1 and TRBJ1-2; no clear D gene. The length of the CDR3 is 15 residues. The V end lost 0 bases, the J end lost 7 bases, and 16 bases lay between the germline ends. Per the germline V gene, CDR1 is SGHRS and CDR2 is YFSETQ. The CDR3 DNA follows: TGCGCCAGCAGCTTGGTCTTTTCGGGGTCGGCTGGCTACACCTTC. Its protein product is CASSLVFSGSAGYTF.

The gene calls are TRBV3-1 and TRBJ2-1; TRBD2 agrees at 13 bases. This CDR3 spans 16 amino acids. CDR1 is LGHDT, CDR2 YNNKEL, per germline (reference sequence). V lost 4 bases, J lost 7 bases, and 7 bases stayed unmatched. The CDR3 bases are TGTGCCAGCAGCCGACTAGCGGGGGGCCGAATTAATGAGCAGTTCTTC. It is translated as CASSRLAGGRINEQFF.

CDR3 nucleotide sequence: TGTGCCAGCAGCCAAGATTCGGTTGGGGGATCTTACGAGCAGTACTTC. Its translation is CASSQDSVGGSYEQYF. V is TRBV3-1 and J is TRBJ2-7, with D possibly being TRBD1 or TRBD2 (5 bases each). This CDR3 has 16 residues. Trimming shortened V by 0 bases and J by 4 bases, and 16 bases separated the two germline ends. CDR1 and CDR2 from the germline V gene are LGHDT and YNNKEL (reference sequence).

This clonotype was seen a handful of times. J is TRBJ2-7 and V is TRBV7-9; 9 nucleotides align to TRBD2. The CDR3 is made up of 14 amino acids. CDR1 and CDR2 from the germline V gene are SEHNR and FQNEAQ (reference sequence). After removal of 5 bases from V and 3 bases from J, the junction contained 5 bases not matched to a gene. The CDR3 DNA reads as TGTGCCAGCAGCCACGGACTAGCGAGCTACGAGCAGTACTTC. Protein: CASSHGLASYEQYF.

The J gene is TRBJ2-3, the V gene TRBV6-5; 9 nucleotides match TRBD1. Germline trimming cut 2 bases from V and 6 bases from J; bases unmatched to any gene: 6. The CDR3 sequence is 15 residues long. CDR1 and CDR2 (germline): MNHEY, SVGAGI. This CDR3 reads CASSYRDRARDTQYF. The CDR3 nucleotides are TGTGCCAGCAGTTACCGGGACAGGGCCCGGGATACGCAGTATTTT.